This entry lists 26 T cell receptor beta chains sequenced from one sample in a study of beta chain features in type 1 diabetes. What was sequenced were expressed TCRB transcripts, since all of the isolated RNA had been reverse transcribed. Libraries were prepared by immunoSEQ multiplex PCR; TCRdb keeps only in-frame clonotypes and omits some of them. The data hold hundreds of thousands of clones, with 15% to 19% observed a single time. The sequencing input was naive CD4+ T cells from blood. These TCRs come from a man aged 18 to 29 in good health.

V and J are TRBV19 and TRBJ2-3; no clear D gene. The CDR3 contains 14 residues. V gave up 3 bases and J gave up 7 bases, with 14 bases separating them. The germline gives CDR1 LNHDA, CDR2 SQIVND (reference sequence). CDR3 DNA sequence: TGTGCCAGTAGTATCCGGAGCCTCCCTAATACGCAGTATTTT. Translation gives CASSIRSLPNTQYF.

The chain uses TRBV7-9 and TRBJ1-1; TRBD1 is a possible D gene (6 bases). Per germline, CDR1 SEHNR and CDR2 FQNEAQ (reference sequence). This CDR3 is built from 15 residues. V was clipped by 3 bases and J by 4 bases, with 15 bases between them. The DNA for the CDR3 is TGTGCCAGCAGCTTTTGGACAGACAGGACCACTGAAGCTTTCTTT. Protein sequence: CASSFWTDRTTEAFF.

This clone was counted between two and nine times. V and J are TRBV29-1 and TRBJ2-7; D uncertain. CDR3 length equals 13 residues. The germline gives CDR1 SQVTM, CDR2 ANQGSEA. The ends were cut back, 4 bases at V and 2 bases at J, with 12 bases in the middle. The chain's CDR3 is CSVVPDSTYEQYF. Here the CDR3 DNA reads TGCAGCGTTGTTCCCGACTCCACCTACGAGCAGTACTTC.

This clone came up a few times. This rearrangement joins TRBV5-1 to TRBJ1-1, with 12 positions matching TRBD1. Germline trimming cut 1 base from V and 5 bases from J; bases unmatched to any gene: 6. The CDR3 length is 16 residues. Germline V gene sequence: CDR1 SGHRS, CDR2 YFSETQ. The CDR3 reads CASSLKGQGAGTEAFF. The CDR3 bases are TGCGCCAGCAGCTTGAAGGGACAGGGGGCGGGAACTGAAGCTTTCTTT.

The V and J genes are TRBV4-2 and TRBJ1-5, with D unclear. This CDR3 is 15 amino acids long. V lost 6 bases and J lost 0, with 12 bases in between. CDR1 LGHNA and CDR2 YNFKEQ come from the germline V gene. The CDR3 nucleotides read TGTGCCAGCAGATGGGAACGGTATAGCAATCAGCCCCAGCATTTT. It codes for CASRWERYSNQPQHF.

V and J are TRBV6-5 and TRBJ1-1; 8 nucleotides agree with TRBD1. Per the germline V gene, CDR1 is MNHEY and CDR2 is SVGAGI. V was pared by 2 bases and J by 0 bases, with 5 bases of the junction left unmatched. The CDR3 totals 16 residues. In DNA, the CDR3 is TGTGCCAGCAGTTACGACTACAGGGGGTTGAACACTGAAGCTTTCTTT. It translates to CASSYDYRGLNTEAFF.

This clone has a handful of counts. This rearrangement joins TRBV19 to TRBJ2-2; D perhaps matches TRBD2 (6 bases). The CDR3 consists of 15 residues. CDR1 is LNHDA, CDR2 SQIVND, per germline (reference sequence). V lost 10 bases and J 2 bases, leaving 17 bases between the germline ends. CDR3 coding DNA: TGTGCCACCTTTGAGGGCGGACTAAACACCGGGGAGCTGTTTTTT. Its translation: CATFEGGLNTGELFF. Variable domain in full (rest from reference TRBV19 and TRBJ2-2): DGGITQSPKYLFRKEGQNVTLSCEQNLNHDAMYWYRQDPGQGLRLIYYSQIVNDFQKGDIAEGYSVSREKKESFPLTVTSAQKNPTAFYLCATFEGGLNTGELFFGEGSRLTVL.

This clone was found a few times. The rearrangement joins TRBV5-4 to TRBJ2-1, with D tentatively TRBD1 or TRBD2 (6 bases each). Per the germline V gene, CDR1 is SGHNT and CDR2 is YYREEE (reference sequence). The germline V and J ends were trimmed by 2 bases and 6 bases, with 15 bases remaining between them. The CDR3 length is 15 residues. The CDR3 is CASSFEGGIGNEQFF. CDR3 in DNA: TGTGCCAGCAGCTTCGAAGGGGGGATTGGCAATGAGCAGTTCTTC.

This clone was observed a handful of times. The chain links TRBV30 to TRBJ2-1, with D perhaps being TRBD1 or TRBD2 (5 bases each). The V gene's germline CDR1 is GTSNPN and CDR2 SVGIG (reference sequence). CDR3 size: 18 residues. V lost 5 bases, J lost 4 bases, and 27 bases lay in between. Written as DNA, the CDR3 is TGTGCCTGGGCTGTGGGGAAATTCGAGGGGTTCCCTTACAATGAGCAGTTCTTC. It encodes CAWAVGKFEGFPYNEQFF.

The V call is TRBV15, the J call TRBJ2-1; possible D gene TRBD2, 6 bases. The germline CDR1 and CDR2 sequences are LNHNV and YYDKDF (reference sequence). V lost 2 bases and J 2 bases, leaving 10 bases between the germline ends. The CDR3 extends over 15 amino acids. The CDR3 DNA follows: TGTGCCACCAGCAGAAGGACTACTACCTACAATGAGCAGTTCTTC. Translation: CATSRRTTTYNEQFF.

This clone occurred a few times. As DNA, the CDR3 is TGCGCCAGCAGCCAAGAAGGCAGACTCTATGGCTACACCTTC. It is translated as CASSQEGRLYGYTF. This rearrangement joins TRBV4-3 to TRBJ1-2; D is undetermined. Trimming removed 0 bases at V and 4 bases at J, with 9 bases between. Germline V lookup: CDR1 LGHNA, CDR2 YSLEER. The CDR3 is made up of 14 amino acids.

Here the CDR3 DNA reads TGTGCCAGCAGCGTAAGCTCCCCGAACACCGGGGAGCTGTTTTTT. Translating it yields CASSVSSPNTGELFF. This rearrangement joins TRBV9 to TRBJ2-2; D not resolved. This CDR3 comprises 15 residues. Trimming stripped 1 base from V and 0 bases from J, with 7 bases between. Germline CDR1 reads SGDLS; CDR2 reads YYNGEE.

This clone was counted between two and nine times. The chain uses TRBV4-1 and TRBJ1-3; TRBD1 might be the D (6 bases). Trimming took off 1 base at V and 0 bases at J, with 22 bases between the two ends. This CDR3 is built from 20 residues. The germline V gene has CDR1 MGHRA and CDR2 YSYEKL. The CDR3 loop is CASSQAPPAGTPNSGNTIYF. CDR3 in DNA: TGCGCCAGCAGCCAAGCCCCCCCCGCCGGGACACCCAACTCTGGAAACACCATATATTTT.

This clone was picked up a small number of times. This chain joins TRBV25-1 and TRBJ1-1; 7 bases are shared with TRBD1. V was pared by 4 bases and J by 4 bases, with 9 bases of the junction left unmatched. Germline V lookup: CDR1 MGHDK, CDR2 SYGVNS. The CDR3 has 15 amino acids. The CDR3 nucleotides read TGTGCCAGCAGTGTCTCGACAGGGATGGGCACTGAAGCTTTCTTT. Translation gives CASSVSTGMGTEAFF.

This chain links TRBV7-2 with TRBJ2-7; 11 bases are a match to TRBD2. The CDR3 spans 18 residues. CDR1 and CDR2 from the germline V gene are SGHTA and FQGNSA. V trimming: 5 bases; J trimming: 4 bases; junction bases outside the gene matches: 16. CDR3 amino acids: CASSTPLLAGALRYEQYF. The CDR3 nucleotides are TGTGCCAGCAGCACCCCCTTACTAGCGGGGGCCCTCCGGTACGAGCAGTACTTC.

This clone was seen just once. This chain connects TRBV6-5 to TRBJ2-7; 8 bases fit TRBD2. V dropped 4 bases and J dropped 7; count of bases not matched to a gene: 15. The CDR3 spans 16 residues. Germline CDR1 is MNHEY and CDR2 is SVGAGI. The CDR3 bases are TGTGCCAGCAGTTCGCCGAGCGGGAGTACCCCTCTGGAGCAGTACTTC. This translates into CASSSPSGSTPLEQYF.

This chain connects TRBV6-8 to TRBJ2-5, with TRBD2 as a possible D gene (6 bases). The V gene lost 6 bases and the J gene lost 5 bases, with 13 bases spanning the gap. Germline values: CDR1 MNHGY, CDR2 SAAAGT. The CDR3 is 13 amino acids. Here the CDR3 DNA reads TGTGCCAGCAGGCCGAAGGAGGGGGAGACCCAGTACTTC. Its translation: CASRPKEGETQYF.

This clone was seen more than once but under ten times. The chain uses TRBV14 and TRBJ2-7; no clear D. The CDR3 consists of 13 residues. Per germline, CDR1 SGHDN and CDR2 FVKESK. The V end was cut by 2 bases, the J end by 0 bases, with 5 bases between. CDR3 amino acids: CASSQPASYEQYF. The DNA of the CDR3 is TGTGCCAGCAGCCAACCGGCCTCCTACGAGCAGTACTTC.

V is TRBV7-9 and J is TRBJ1-4; D gene uncertain. There are 16 residues in the CDR3. The V gene lost 3 bases and the J gene lost 0 bases, with 11 bases spanning the gap. CDR1 is SEHNR and CDR2 is FQNEAQ in the germline V gene (reference sequence). The CDR3 is CASSFNPVATNEKLFF. DNA of the CDR3: TGTGCCAGCAGCTTCAATCCAGTTGCAACTAATGAAAAACTGTTTTTT.

This clone was found once. The V and J genes are TRBV6-1 and TRBJ2-1; D unclear. The CDR3 sequence is 15 residues long. Germline V gene sequence: CDR1 MNHNS, CDR2 SASEGT. Trimming cost V 0 bases and J 7 bases, with 13 bases left between them. For the CDR3, the DNA is TGTGCCAGCAGTGAAGCGCTAGGCCCACGGAATGAGCAGTTCTTC. Encoded protein: CASSEALGPRNEQFF.

The rearrangement links TRBV5-4 to TRBJ2-1; D remains ambiguous. With 3 bases removed from V and 8 bases from J, the gap between germline ends came to 15 bases. Germline CDR1 reads SGHNT; CDR2 reads YYREEE (reference sequence). The CDR3 consists of 14 residues. The CDR3 protein is CASSSVGVKDEQFF. The CDR3 nucleotides read TGTGCCAGCAGCTCTGTAGGAGTAAAGGATGAGCAGTTCTTC.

The sample holds a few counts of this clone. The rearrangement uses TRBV2 and TRBJ1-1; tentative D call: TRBD1 (6 bases). The CDR3 spans 13 residues. Germline V lookup: CDR1 SNHLY, CDR2 FYNNEI. Trimming stripped 2 bases from V and 4 bases from J, with 8 bases between. The CDR3 region is CASSELRGTEAFF. CDR3 sequence (DNA): TGTGCCAGCAGTGAACTCAGGGGCACTGAAGCTTTCTTT. Full variable domain (rest looked up from reference TRBV2 and TRBJ1-1): EPEVTQTPSHQVTQMGQEVILRCVPISNHLYFYWYRQILGQKVEFLVSFYNNEISEKSEIFDDQFSVERPDGSNFTLKIRSTKLEDSAMYFCASSELRGTEAFFGQGTRLTVV.

This chain connects TRBV5-4 to TRBJ1-1; 9 bases are a match to TRBD1. Trimming took 0 bases from V and 4 from J; bases not matched to a gene: 16. The CDR3 has 19 residues. The germline gives CDR1 SGHNT, CDR2 YYREEE (reference sequence). The CDR3 reads CASSLGFMDRGPLVTEAFF. CDR3 DNA sequence: TGTGCCAGCAGCTTGGGCTTTATGGACAGGGGACCCTTAGTCACTGAAGCTTTCTTT.

The V gene is TRBV30, the J gene TRBJ1-3; TRBD1 might be the D (6 bases). Per germline, CDR1 GTSNPN and CDR2 SVGIG (reference sequence). V was clipped by 3 bases and J by 3 bases, with 12 bases between them. The CDR3 runs 14 residues. This CDR3 is CAWSVGGDGNTIYF. Here the CDR3 DNA reads TGTGCCTGGAGCGTCGGGGGCGATGGAAACACCATATATTTT.

The sample holds one count of this clone. The gene calls are TRBV19 and TRBJ2-7; 7 bases agree with TRBD1. Germline V lookup: CDR1 LNHDA, CDR2 SQIVND (reference sequence). V was pared by 1 base and J by 2 bases, with 8 bases of the junction left unmatched. The CDR3 has 16 amino acids. The CDR3 DNA reads TGTGCCAGTAGTATAGTCTGGGGACAGTCGACCTACGAGCAGTACTTC. This gives the protein CASSIVWGQSTYEQYF.

The chain has TRBV19 and TRBJ2-4, with D tentatively TRBD2 (5 bases). The CDR3 sequence is 13 residues long. Germline assignment: CDR1 LNHDA and CDR2 SQIVND (reference sequence). V was shortened by 5 bases and J by 3 bases, with 8 bases between the two germline ends. The CDR3 bases are TGTGCCAGTAGTGGGAGTTTCAAAAACATTCAGTACTTC. It is translated as CASSGSFKNIQYF.